This TCR beta chain is drawn from a study of cytomegalovirus exposure and HLA in healthy donors. Whole-study context: A data release that came early held tens of millions of unique TCRs from HLA-typed donors. The study placed approximately 81% of its 398 genotyped donors in the Caucasian-associated ancestry cluster.

The study, taken as a whole, reports: Reportedly, cytomegalovirus status was diagnosed with high sensitivity and specificity.

Of note for this clone: What it binds is unknown.

The primer mix had 60 Vbeta and 13 Jbeta primers. Original methodology: Among the unique TCR beta chains that a later analysis counted, 70 million to 85 million in all, some 10 million were shared. Some clones are missing from TCRdb's copy, which holds only in-frame ones; the method was immunoSEQ multiplex PCR. The DNA was the basis for D and trimming; V, J and clone size are from that table. The profile shows roughly 100,000 clones, around three quarters of them singletons. The sequence was obtained from a woman aged 45 to 65 in good health and CMV-seropositive. Source material: PBMCs.

CDR3 in DNA: TGTGCCAGTAGTATTGGGGGAGGCACCGGGGAGCTGTTTTTT. Translating gives CASSIGGGTGELFF. This chain connects TRBV19 to TRBJ2-2, with a tentative D call TRBD2 (6 bases). The CDR3 runs 14 residues. Between the trimmed V and J ends, which lost 3 bases and 4 bases, there was a span of 9 bases. Germline assignment: CDR1 LNHDA and CDR2 SQIVND (reference sequence).